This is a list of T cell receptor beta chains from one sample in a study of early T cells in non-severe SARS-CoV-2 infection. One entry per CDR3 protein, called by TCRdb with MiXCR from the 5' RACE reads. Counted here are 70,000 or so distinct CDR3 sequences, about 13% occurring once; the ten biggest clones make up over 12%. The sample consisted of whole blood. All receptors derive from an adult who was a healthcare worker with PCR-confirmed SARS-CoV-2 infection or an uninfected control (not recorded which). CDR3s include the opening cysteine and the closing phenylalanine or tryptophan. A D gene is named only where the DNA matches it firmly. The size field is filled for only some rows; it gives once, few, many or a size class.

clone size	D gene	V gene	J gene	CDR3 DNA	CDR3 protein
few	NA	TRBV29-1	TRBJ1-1	TGCAGCGTTATGGCAATAACTGAAGTTTTCTTT	CSVMAITEVFF
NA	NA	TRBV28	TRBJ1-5	TGTGCCAGCAGGCTTGGGGGAGCTCAGCCCCAGCATTTT	CASRLGGAQPQHF
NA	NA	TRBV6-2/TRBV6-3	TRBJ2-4	TGTGCCAGCAGTTACTTGGGAGCCAAAAACATTCAGTACTTC	CASSYLGAKNIQYF
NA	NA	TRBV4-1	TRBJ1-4	TGCGCCAGCAGCCAAGAAGGGGGATCGACTAATGAAAAACTGTTTTTT	CASSQEGGSTNEKLFF
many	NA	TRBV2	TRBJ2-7	TGTGCCAGCAGCGCAACGGGACGGAGTTCCTACGAGCAGTACTTC	CASSATGRSSYEQYF
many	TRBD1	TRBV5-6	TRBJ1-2	TGTGCCAGCAGCCCGGTGGGGGGACAGAACTATGGCTACACCTTC	CASSPVGGQNYGYTF
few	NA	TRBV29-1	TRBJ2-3	TGCAGCGTAATCCAAGTTAGCACAGATACGCAGTATTTT	CSVIQVSTDTQYF
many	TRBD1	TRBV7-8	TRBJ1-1	TGTGCCAGCAGACCAAGGACAGGTCGGGGAGCTTTCTTT	CASRPRTGRGAFF
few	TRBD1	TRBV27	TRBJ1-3	TGTGCCAGCAGTTTCCCGATTCTGGACAGGACTGGAAACACCATATATTTT	CASSFPILDRTGNTIYF
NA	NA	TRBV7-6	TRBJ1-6	TGTGCCAGCAGCCCTCCAGGTGGGGCCATCCACTTT	CASSPPGGAIHF
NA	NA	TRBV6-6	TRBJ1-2	TGTGCCAGCAGCCCCGCGGTCCGCTTTAACTATGGCTACACCTTC	CASSPAVRFNYGYTF
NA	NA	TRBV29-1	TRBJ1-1	TGCAGCGTCATGTTACAGGGCCTGAACACTGAAGCTTTCTTT	CSVMLQGLNTEAFF
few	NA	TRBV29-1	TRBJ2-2	TGCAGCGTTGTAAGCTCGGTTTTAGGGGACACCGGGGAGCTGTTTTTT	CSVVSSVLGDTGELFF
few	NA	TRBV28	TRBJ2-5	TGTGCCAGCAGTCAATCACTCAAGACCCAGTACTTC	CASSQSLKTQYF
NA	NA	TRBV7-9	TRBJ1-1	TGTGCCAGCAGCTTAGGAGTATGGGGGATGAACACTGAAGCTTTCTTT	CASSLGVWGMNTEAFF
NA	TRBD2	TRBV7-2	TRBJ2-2	TGTGCCAGCACCTCCCGGGGGGCGAACACCGGGGAGCTGTTTTTT	CASTSRGANTGELFF
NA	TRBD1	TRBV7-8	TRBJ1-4	TGTGCCAGCAGCCGACAGGGACTAGGAGAAAAACTGTTTTTT	CASSRQGLGEKLFF
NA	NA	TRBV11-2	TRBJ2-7	TGTGCCAGCAGCTTAGTCCTGACCCGTCTGGGCGAGCAGTACTTC	CASSLVLTRLGEQYF
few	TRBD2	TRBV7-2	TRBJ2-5	TGTGCCAGCAGCCCGGGGGGGTTTACCCTATTAAAAGAGACCCAGTACTTC	CASSPGGFTLLKETQYF
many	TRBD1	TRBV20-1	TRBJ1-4	TGCAGTGCTAGGGGACAGATCCCAACTAATGAAAAACTGTTTTTT	CSARGQIPTNEKLFF
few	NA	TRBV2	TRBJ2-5	TGTGCCAGCAGCCGGGACAACCAAGAGACCCAGTACTTC	CASSRDNQETQYF
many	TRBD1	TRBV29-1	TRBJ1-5	TGCAGCGTTGGGACAGGGTTGAATCAGCCCCAGCATTTT	CSVGTGLNQPQHF
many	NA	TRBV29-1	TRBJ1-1	TGCAGCGTTGGTGGGGAGATGGGAGACACTGAAGCTTTCTTT	CSVGGEMGDTEAFF
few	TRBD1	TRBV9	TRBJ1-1	TGTGCCAGCAGCGGCAACAGGGGCGGGTCAAGGAACACTGAAGCTTTCTTT	CASSGNRGGSRNTEAFF
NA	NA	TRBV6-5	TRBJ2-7	TGTGCCAGCAGTTACTCGACTTATGGGGGCAACTACGAGCAGTACTTC	CASSYSTYGGNYEQYF
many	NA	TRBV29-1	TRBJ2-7	TGCAGCGTGTTCCCTTTTCAGGGAGAACAGTACTTC	CSVFPFQGEQYF
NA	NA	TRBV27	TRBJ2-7	TGTGCCAGCAGTTTCTCCGGCGAGCAGTACTTC	CASSFSGEQYF
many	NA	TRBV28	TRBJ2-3	TGTGCCAGCATTCGGCAGGGGTGGATCACAGATACGCAGTATTTT	CASIRQGWITDTQYF
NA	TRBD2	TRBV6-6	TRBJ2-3	TGTGCCAGCAGTTCGGGACTAGCGGGGGGGCCGGGCACAGATACGCAGTATTTT	CASSSGLAGGPGTDTQYF
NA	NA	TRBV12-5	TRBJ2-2	TGTGCTAGTGCCCCGAACCTAGCCACCGGGGAGCTGTTTTTT	CASAPNLATGELFF
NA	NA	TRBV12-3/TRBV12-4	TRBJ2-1	TGTGCCAGCAGTTTGTCGTTGGGGTCAGGGGAGCAGTTCTTC	CASSLSLGSGEQFF
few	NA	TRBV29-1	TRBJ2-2	TGCAGCGCGTTCGGGCAGGTCGCGGCGGGCGGGGAGCTGTTTTTT	CSAFGQVAAGGELFF
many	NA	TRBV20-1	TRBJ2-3	TGCAGTGCAGGCTTATCGGGGTTTGACACAGATACGCAGTATTTT	CSAGLSGFDTDTQYF
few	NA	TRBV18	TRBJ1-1	TGTGCCAGCTCACCTGGAATGGAAAAAGCTTTCTTT	CASSPGMEKAFF
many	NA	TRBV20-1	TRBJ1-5	TGCAGTGCTAGAGGGACTACAGGGTTCAATCAGCCCCAGCATTTT	CSARGTTGFNQPQHF
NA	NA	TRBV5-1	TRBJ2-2	TGCGCCAGCAGCTTGGAGGTAACCGGGGAGCTGTTTTTT	CASSLEVTGELFF
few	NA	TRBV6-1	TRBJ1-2	TGTGCCAGCAGCCCTACCCGACAAACATTTGGGGGCTACACCTTC	CASSPTRQTFGGYTF
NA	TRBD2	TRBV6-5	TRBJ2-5	TGTGCCAGCAGAAGGACTAGCGGGGAGCAAGAGACCCAGTACTTC	CASRRTSGEQETQYF
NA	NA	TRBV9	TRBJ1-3	TGTGCCAGCAGCGTAGAACGTTTGGGGGATCCCTCTGGAAACACCATATATTTT	CASSVERLGDPSGNTIYF
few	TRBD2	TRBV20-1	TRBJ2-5	TGCAGTGCTAGAGCTAGCGGTAAACAAGAGACCCAGTACTTC	CSARASGKQETQYF
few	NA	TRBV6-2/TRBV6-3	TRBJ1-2	TGTGCCAGCAGTTACTCCGGACAAGGCGGCTACACCTTC	CASSYSGQGGYTF
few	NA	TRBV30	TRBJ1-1	TGTGCCTGGAGTATGCAGGGGGAAGCTTTCTTT	CAWSMQGEAFF
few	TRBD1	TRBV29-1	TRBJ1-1	TGCAGCGTTGCGGGACAGAGTGAAGCTTTCTTT	CSVAGQSEAFF
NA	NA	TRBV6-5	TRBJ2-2	TGTGCCAGCAGGCTGACAGGAAACACCGGGGAGCTGTTTTTT	CASRLTGNTGELFF
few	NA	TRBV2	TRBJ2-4	TGTGCCAGCAGTGAAGGAGGGATAGTAGCCAAAAACATTCAGTACTTC	CASSEGGIVAKNIQYF
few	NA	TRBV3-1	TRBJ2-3	TGTGCCAGCAGCCAAGATCTTGGCGGGGTCAGGCGTACGCAGTATTTT	CASSQDLGGVRRTQYF
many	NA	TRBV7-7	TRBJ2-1	TGTGCCAGCAGCTCCAGACCGAGCTCCTACAATGAGCAGTTCTTC	CASSSRPSSYNEQFF
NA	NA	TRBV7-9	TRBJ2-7	TGTGCCAGCAGCTTCCTCAGGAACGAGCAGTACTTC	CASSFLRNEQYF
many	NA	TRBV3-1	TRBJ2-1	TGTGCCAGCAGCCAAGTCCCATTTGTGCAGTTCTTC	CASSQVPFVQFF
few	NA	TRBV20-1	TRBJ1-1	TGCAGTGCTAGTCGGGGAGCTGAAGCTTTCTTT	CSASRGAEAFF
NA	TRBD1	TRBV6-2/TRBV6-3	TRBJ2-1	TGTGCCAGCAGTTACCGAACGGGACAGGGCCTCTACAATGAGCAGTTCTTC	CASSYRTGQGLYNEQFF
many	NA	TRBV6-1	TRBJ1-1	TGTGCCAGCAGTGAAGGCAGGGCCACCTACGCTCGGCGAGAAGCTTTCTTT	CASSEGRATYARREAFF
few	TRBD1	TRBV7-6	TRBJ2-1	TGTGCCAGCAGCTCCCAGACAGGGGAGCCTTACAATGAGCAGTTCTTC	CASSSQTGEPYNEQFF
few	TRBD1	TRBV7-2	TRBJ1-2	TGTGCCAGCAGCCTCACAGGGGACAGTCCCTATGGCTACACCTTC	CASSLTGDSPYGYTF
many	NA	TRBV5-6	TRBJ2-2	TGTGCCAGCAGCTTGGCCCCGGGGACGGGCGGGGAGCTGTTTTTT	CASSLAPGTGGELFF
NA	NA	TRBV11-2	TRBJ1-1	TGTGCCAGCAGCCCTACGGCAGGACCTGAAGCTTTCTTT	CASSPTAGPEAFF
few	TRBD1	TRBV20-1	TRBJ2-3	TGCAGTGCTAGAGTTGGACAGGGCTTATCCGGGGTTGATACGCAGTATTTT	CSARVGQGLSGVDTQYF
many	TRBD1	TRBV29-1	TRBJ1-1	TGCAGCGTGGGGACAGGGAGGGGCACTGAAGCTTTCTTT	CSVGTGRGTEAFF
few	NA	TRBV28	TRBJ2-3	TGTGCCAGCAGTTTACCGGGTAGCACAGATACGCAGTATTTT	CASSLPGSTDTQYF